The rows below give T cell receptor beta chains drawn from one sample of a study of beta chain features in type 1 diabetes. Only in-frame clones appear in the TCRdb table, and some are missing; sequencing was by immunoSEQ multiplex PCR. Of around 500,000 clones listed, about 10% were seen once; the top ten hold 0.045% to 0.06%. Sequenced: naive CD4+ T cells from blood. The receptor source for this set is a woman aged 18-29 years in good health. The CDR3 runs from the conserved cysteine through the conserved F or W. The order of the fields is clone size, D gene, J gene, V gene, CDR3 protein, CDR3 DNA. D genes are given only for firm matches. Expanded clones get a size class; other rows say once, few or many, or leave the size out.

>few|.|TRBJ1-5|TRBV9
CASSPFQDSNQPQHF
TGTGCCAGCAGCCCTTTCCAGGATAGCAATCAGCCCCAGCATTTT
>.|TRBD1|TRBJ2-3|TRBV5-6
CASSRQGIDTQYF
TGTGCCAGCAGCCGACAGGGAATAGATACGCAGTATTTT
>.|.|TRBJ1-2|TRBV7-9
CASSLSGQHNYGYTF
TGTGCCAGCAGCTTATCCGGACAGCATAACTATGGCTACACCTTC
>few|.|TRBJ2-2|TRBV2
CASGKTSPNTGELFF
TGTGCCAGCGGGAAAACTAGCCCTAACACCGGGGAGCTGTTTTTT
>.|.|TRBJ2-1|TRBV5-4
CASSLQSNEQFF
TGTGCCAGCAGCTTGCAGAGCAATGAGCAGTTCTTC
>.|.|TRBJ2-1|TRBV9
CASSVEYPGDNEQFF
TGTGCCAGCAGCGTAGAATACCCCGGGGACAATGAGCAGTTCTTC
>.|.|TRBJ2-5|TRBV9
CASSDGSRTQYF
TGTGCCAGCAGCGACGGCTCGAGGACCCAGTACTTC
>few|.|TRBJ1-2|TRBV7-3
CASSSGDGYTF
TGTGCCAGCAGCTCCGGAGATGGCTACACCTTC
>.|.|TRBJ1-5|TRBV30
CAWSLGGNQPQHF
TGTGCCTGGAGCCTGGGAGGCAATCAGCCCCAGCATTTT
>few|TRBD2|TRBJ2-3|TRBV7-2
CASSFKRGNADTQYF
TGTGCCAGCAGCTTTAAGCGGGGGAACGCAGATACGCAGTATTTT
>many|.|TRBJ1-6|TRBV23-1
CASSHKESPLHF
TGCGCCAGCAGTCATAAGGAGTCACCCCTCCACTTT
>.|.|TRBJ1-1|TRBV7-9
CASSRATVEATEAFF
TGTGCCAGCAGCCGAGCCACAGTCGAGGCCACTGAAGCTTTCTTT
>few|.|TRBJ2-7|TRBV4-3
CASSAASGTLGYEQYF
TGCGCCAGCAGCGCGGCTTCCGGGACGTTGGGGTACGAGCAGTACTTC
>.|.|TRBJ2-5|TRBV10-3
CAISEHPGSAKETQYF
TGTGCCATCAGTGAGCACCCAGGCAGCGCAAAAGAGACCCAGTACTTC
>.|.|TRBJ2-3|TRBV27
CASRDLTDTQYF
TGTGCCAGCAGGGACCTCACAGATACGCAGTATTTT
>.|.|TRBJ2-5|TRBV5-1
CASALGRETQYF
TGCGCCAGCGCACTGGGGAGGGAGACCCAGTACTTC
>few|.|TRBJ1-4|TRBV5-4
CASSPTGWGEKLFF
TGTGCCAGCAGCCCCACAGGGTGGGGTGAAAAACTGTTTTTT
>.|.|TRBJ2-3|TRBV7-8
CASSPLGTDTQYF
TGTGCCAGCAGCCCCCTCGGCACAGATACGCAGTATTTT
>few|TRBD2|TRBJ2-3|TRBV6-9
CASSQLGEGGTDTQYF
TGTGCCAGCAGTCAATTGGGGGAGGGTGGCACAGATACGCAGTATTTT
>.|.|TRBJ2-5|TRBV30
CAWGSTSGEQYF
TGTGCCTGGGGATCGACCTCGGGGGAGCAGTACTTC
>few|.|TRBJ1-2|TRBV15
CATSRDREASYGYTF
TGTGCCACCAGCAGAGATAGAGAGGCGTCCTATGGCTACACCTTC
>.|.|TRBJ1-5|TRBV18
CASSPSSNQPQHF
TGTGCCAGCTCACCATCCAGCAATCAGCCCCAGCATTTT
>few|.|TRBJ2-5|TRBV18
CASSRPSGAETQYF
TGTGCCAGCTCACGCCCTTCCGGTGCGGAGACCCAGTACTTC
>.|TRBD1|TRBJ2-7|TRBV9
CASSADRGTDEQYF
TGTGCCAGCAGTGCAGACAGGGGGACTGACGAGCAGTACTTC
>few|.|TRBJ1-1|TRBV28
CASSSSDWNTEAFF
TGTGCCAGCAGTTCGTCAGACTGGAACACTGAAGCTTTCTTT
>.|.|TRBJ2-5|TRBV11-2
CASSAGGTQYF
TGTGCCAGCAGCGCCGGGGGAACCCAGTACTTC
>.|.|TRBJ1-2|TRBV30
CAWSVTRVDGYTF
TGTGCCTGGAGTGTCACCAGGGTGGATGGCTACACCTTC
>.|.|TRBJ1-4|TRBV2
CASFVEKLFF
TGTGCCAGCTTCGTCGAAAAACTGTTTTTT
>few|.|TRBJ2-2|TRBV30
CAWSVRALLTGELFF
TGTGCCTGGAGTGTACGGGCCCTGCTCACCGGGGAGCTGTTTTTT
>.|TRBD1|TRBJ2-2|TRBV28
CASSKGAEGAGELFF
TGTGCCAGCAGCAAGGGGGCGGAAGGAGCCGGGGAGCTGTTTTTT
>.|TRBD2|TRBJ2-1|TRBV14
CASRGTSREVSNEQFF
TGTGCCAGCCGAGGGACTAGTCGCGAAGTATCCAATGAGCAGTTCTTC
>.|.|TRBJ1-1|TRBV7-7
CASSSRGGTEAFF
TGTGCTAGCAGCTCGCGGGGAGGCACTGAAGCTTTCTTT
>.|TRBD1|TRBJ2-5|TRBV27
CASSTRTGRKETQYF
TGTGCCAGCAGTACCAGGACAGGGAGGAAAGAGACCCAGTACTTC
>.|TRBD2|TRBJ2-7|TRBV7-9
CASSPRLSAGAYEQYF
TGTGCCAGCAGCCCTCGCTTGTCAGCGGGGGCCTACGAGCAGTACTTC
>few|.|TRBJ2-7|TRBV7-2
CASSALWVTSYEQYF
TGTGCCAGCAGCGCGCTTTGGGTGACTTCCTACGAGCAGTACTTC
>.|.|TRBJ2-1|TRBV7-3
CASSLMGPQVRNEQFF
TGTGCCAGCAGCTTAATGGGCCCTCAGGTACGGAATGAGCAGTTCTTC
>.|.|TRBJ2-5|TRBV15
CATSPGRGRETGETQYF
TGTGCCACCTCTCCAGGTCGGGGCAGGGAGACTGGGGAGACCCAGTACTTC
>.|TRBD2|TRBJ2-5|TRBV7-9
CASTPSGRPWETQYF
TGTGCCAGCACGCCTAGCGGGAGACCGTGGGAGACCCAGTACTTC
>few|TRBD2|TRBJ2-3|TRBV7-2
CASSSNRLAGSTDTQYF
TGTGCCAGCAGCTCGAATCGACTAGCGGGGAGCACAGATACGCAGTATTTT
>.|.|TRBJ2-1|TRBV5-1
CASSLGHGDNEQFF
TGCGCCAGCAGCTTGGGTCACGGTGACAATGAGCAGTTCTTC
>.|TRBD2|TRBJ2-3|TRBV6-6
CASSPAGGGVDTQYF
TGTGCCAGCAGTCCCGCGGGGGGTGGTGTAGATACGCAGTATTTT
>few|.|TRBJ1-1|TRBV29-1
CSVEREGRDTEAFF
TGCAGCGTTGAGAGGGAAGGGAGGGACACTGAAGCTTTCTTT
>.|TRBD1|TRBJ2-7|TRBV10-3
CAISDRGPLQGQYF
TGTGCCATCAGTGACAGGGGGCCACTACAGGGGCAGTACTTC
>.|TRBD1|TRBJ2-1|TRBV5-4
CASSSYRGSEQFF
TGTGCCAGCAGCTCTTACAGGGGAAGCGAGCAGTTCTTC
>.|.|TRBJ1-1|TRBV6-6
CASGTTGLSSFF
TGTGCCAGCGGGACAACGGGCCTTTCATCTTTCTTT
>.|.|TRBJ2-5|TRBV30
CAWSQLAGAPETQYF
TGTGCCTGGAGTCAGCTCGCAGGGGCCCCAGAGACCCAGTACTTC
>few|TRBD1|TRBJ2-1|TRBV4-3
CASSQTGSNNEQFF
TGCGCCAGCAGCCAGACAGGGTCTAACAATGAGCAGTTCTTC
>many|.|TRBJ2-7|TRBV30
CAWNAGTYEQYF
TGTGCCTGGAACGCCGGGACCTACGAGCAGTACTTC